One sample yielded the 7 T cell receptor beta chains listed below, sequenced in a study of tumor-infiltrating lymphocytes in primary liver carcinoma. Total RNA amounting to 500 ng was the source from which TCR beta cDNA was made with a constant-region primer. A slightly modified ARM-PCR protocol with three nested multiplex PCR rounds produced these TCR beta libraries. TRBV1-TRBV30 forward and Cbeta reverse primers drove the first two approximately 10-cycle rounds. TCRdb analysed the multiplex PCR reads with MiXCR anew, one entry per CDR3 protein. There are 70,000 to 95,000 distinct CDR3 sequences in the sample; over 60% occur only once, and 28% lies in the top ten. Scientists recovered RNA and DNA together from roughly 20-30 mg of unsorted bulk tissue. The sample was liver tumor tissue from sampling region 4. The subset is: tumor region T4, right-lateral pole. The receptors derive from a man between 35 and 55 years old with primary liver carcinoma and hepatitis B virus infection.

This clonotype was recorded once. An end of the junction does not agree with germline; a read error may underlie this. V gene TRBV7-8 combines with J gene TRBJ2-1; no definite D call. The CDR3 totals 13 residues. Germline CDR1 is SGHVS and CDR2 is FQNEAQ. The CDR3 coding sequence is TGTGCCAGCAGTCACCAAGGAGAGGCTGAGCAGTCCTTC. Translation: CASSHQGEAEQSF. Combining the CDR3 with reference TRBV7-8 and TRBJ2-1 gives the whole variable domain GAGVSQSPRYKVAKRGQDVALRCDPISGHVSLFWYQQALGQGPEFLTYFQNEAQLDKSGLPSDRFFAERPEGSVSTLKIQRTQQEDSAVYLCASSHQGEAEQSFGPGTRLTVL.

Comments on this clonotype: The junction and the germline gene differ at one end; a read error may be behind it. The chain recombines TRBV11-2 with TRBJ2-1; 8 nucleotides agree with TRBD2. This CDR3 contains 16 residues. Germline CDR1 and CDR2: SGHAT and FQNNGV. The chain's CDR3 is CASSLNIGLAMGELFF. The DNA of the CDR3 is TGTGCCAGCAGCCTGAATATCGGACTAGCCATGGGTGAGCTGTTCTTC.

In its sample, this clonotype was seen a few times. One base away lies a much larger clone, so this may be a sequencing read error. The chain employs TRBV6-6 and TRBJ1-2; D is uncertain. CDR3 length: 12 amino acids. Germline V gene data show CDR1 as MNHNY and CDR2 as SVGAGI (reference sequence). V was cut by 6 bases and J by 12 bases, with 17 bases left in between. As DNA, the CDR3 is TGTGCCAGCAGCCGCCGGGCGGCCGGCCACACCTTC. This codes for CASSRRAAGHTF.

The V and J genes are TRBV6-1 and TRBJ2-5, with D possibly TRBD2 on 5 matching bases. CDR1 and CDR2 (germline): MNHNS, SASEGT. The CDR3 has 17 amino acids. The V end lost 6 bases, the J end lost 1 base, and 21 bases lay between the germline ends. This CDR3 reads CASSPSTRVDRQETQYF. The CDR3 DNA is TGTGCCAGCAGCCCTAGCACGAGGGTAGACCGCCAAGAGACCCAGTACTTC.

This clonotype was detected many times. This sequence joins TRBV12-3 or TRBV12-4 and TRBJ2-1; 7 bases match TRBD2. Trimming cost V 8 bases and J 15 bases; bases outside gene matches: 10. The CDR3 spans 11 residues. The CDR3: CASGKSGITFF. CDR3 nucleotide sequence: TGTGCCAGCGGAAAGAGCGGGATTACGTTCTTC.

As regards this clonotype: The junction does not match germline at one end; this may be a read error. J is TRBJ1-5 and V is TRBV12-3 or TRBV12-4; no reliable D call. The CDR3 is 12 amino acids. In DNA form, the CDR3 reads TGTGCGAACAGTTCCGAATGTCAGCCCCAACATTTT. Amino acid sequence: CANSSECQPQHF.

The chain recombines TRBV4-1 with TRBJ2-2; 7 positions match TRBD1. Germline trimming cut 2 bases from V and 11 bases from J; bases unmatched to any gene: 20. The CDR3 sequence is 18 residues long. Germline V gene lookup returns CDR1 MGHRA and CDR2 YSYEKL. The CDR3 region is CASSQPSSGTVKVGELFF. Written as DNA, the CDR3 is TGCGCCAGCAGCCAACCTTCCTCCGGGACAGTGAAGGTCGGAGAGCTGTTTTTT.